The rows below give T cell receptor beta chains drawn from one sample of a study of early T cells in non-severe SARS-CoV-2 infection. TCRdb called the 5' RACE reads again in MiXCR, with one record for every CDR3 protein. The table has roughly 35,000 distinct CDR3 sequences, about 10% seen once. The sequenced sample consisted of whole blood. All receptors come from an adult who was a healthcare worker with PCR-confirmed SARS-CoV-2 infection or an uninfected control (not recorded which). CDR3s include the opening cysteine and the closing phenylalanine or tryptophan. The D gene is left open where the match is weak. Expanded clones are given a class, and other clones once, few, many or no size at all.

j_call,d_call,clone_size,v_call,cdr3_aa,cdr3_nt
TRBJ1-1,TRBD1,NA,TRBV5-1,CASSGSGGKNTEAFF,TGCGCCAGCAGCGGTTCAGGGGGCAAGAACACTGAAGCTTTCTTT
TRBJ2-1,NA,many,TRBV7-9,CASALQAPGQFF,TGTGCCAGCGCACTACAGGCCCCGGGGCAGTTCTTC
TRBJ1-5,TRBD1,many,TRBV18,CASSSDRAYSNQPQHF,TGTGCCAGCTCATCCGACAGGGCGTATAGCAATCAGCCCCAGCATTTT
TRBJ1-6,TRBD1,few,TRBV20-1,CSARGTGGSSPLHF,TGCAGTGCTAGAGGGACAGGGGGATCTTCACCCCTCCACTTT
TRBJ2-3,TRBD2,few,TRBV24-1,CATSPVGGSLSDTQYF,TGTGCCACCAGCCCCGTGGGGGGGTCTCTATCGGATACGCAGTATTTT
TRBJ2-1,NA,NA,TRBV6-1,CASGQEPFNEQFF,TGTGCCAGTGGCCAAGAACCGTTCAATGAGCAGTTCTTC
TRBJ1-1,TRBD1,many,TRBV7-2,CASSLGDRASTEAFF,TGTGCCAGCAGCTTAGGGGACAGGGCGAGCACTGAAGCTTTCTTT
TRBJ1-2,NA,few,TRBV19,CASSTQGLANYGYTF,TGTGCCAGTAGTACCCAGGGGTTGGCTAACTATGGCTACACCTTC
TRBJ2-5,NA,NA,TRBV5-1,CASSFDSETQYF,TGCGCCAGCAGCTTTGATTCGGAGACCCAGTACTTC
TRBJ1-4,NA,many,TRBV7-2,CASSLNGGLARGEKLFF,TGTGCCAGCAGCTTAAACGGGGGCCTCGCACGGGGCGAAAAACTGTTTTTT
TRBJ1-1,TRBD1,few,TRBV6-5,CASSYESLGTGATEAFF,TGTGCCAGCAGTTACGAGAGTTTGGGGACAGGGGCCACTGAAGCTTTCTTT
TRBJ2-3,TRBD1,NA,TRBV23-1,CASSQTGQPDTQYF,TGCGCCAGCAGTCAGACGGGACAGCCAGATACGCAGTATTTT
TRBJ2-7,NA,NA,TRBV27,CASSLYPSSYEQYF,TGTGCCAGCAGTTTATACCCCTCCTCCTACGAGCAGTACTTC
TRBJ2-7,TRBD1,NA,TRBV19,CASSGQSGTGTYEQYF,TGTGCCAGTAGCGGCCAGTCCGGGACAGGGACCTACGAGCAGTACTTC
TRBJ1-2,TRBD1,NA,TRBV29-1,CSVGQGGYGYTF,TGCAGCGTCGGACAGGGGGGTTATGGCTACACCTTC
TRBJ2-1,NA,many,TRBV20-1,CSAPIAGNNEQFF,TGCAGTGCTCCGATTGCGGGGAACAATGAGCAGTTCTTC
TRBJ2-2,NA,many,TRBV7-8,CASSSTGPLLKAGELFF,TGTGCCAGCAGCTCTACCGGGCCCCTTTTGAAAGCCGGGGAGCTGTTTTTT
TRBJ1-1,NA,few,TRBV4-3,CASSQAGSTEAFF,TGCGCCAGCAGCCAAGCAGGTTCGACTGAAGCTTTCTTT
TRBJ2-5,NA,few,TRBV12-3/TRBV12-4,CASSPRGSYPQETQYF,TGTGCCAGCAGCCCAAGAGGCAGCTATCCTCAAGAGACCCAGTACTTC
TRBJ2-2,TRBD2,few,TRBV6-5,CASSGRGTGELFF,TGTGCCAGCAGTGGGAGGGGCACCGGGGAGCTGTTTTTT
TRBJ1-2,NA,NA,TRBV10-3,CALGQSTEIGYTF,TGTGCCCTGGGGCAGAGCACCGAGATTGGCTACACCTTC
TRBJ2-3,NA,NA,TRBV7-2,CASSLALFSTDTQYF,TGTGCCAGCAGCTTAGCGCTCTTTAGCACAGATACGCAGTATTTT
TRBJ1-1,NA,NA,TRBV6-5,CARVKGAGATQNTEAFF,TGTGCCAGAGTCAAAGGGGCAGGCGCGACCCAGAACACTGAAGCTTTCTTT
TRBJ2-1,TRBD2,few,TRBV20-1,CSARPEGRELQFF,TGCAGTGCTAGACCCGAGGGGCGGGAGTTGCAGTTCTTC
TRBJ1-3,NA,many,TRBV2,CASIENPSGNTIYF,TGTGCCAGCATCGAAAATCCCTCTGGAAACACCATATATTTT
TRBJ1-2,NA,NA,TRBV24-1,CATSDSTVFAYGYTF,TGTGCCACCAGTGATTCCACGGTATTCGCCTATGGCTACACCTTC
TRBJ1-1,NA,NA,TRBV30,CAWSVWPNTEAFF,TGTGCCTGGAGTGTTTGGCCGAACACTGAAGCTTTCTTT
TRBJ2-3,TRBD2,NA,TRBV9,CASSVAGSGGGTDTQYF,TGTGCCAGCAGCGTAGCCGGTAGCGGGGGAGGCACAGATACGCAGTATTTT
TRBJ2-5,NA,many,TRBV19,CASSITVQETQYF,TGTGCCAGTAGTATAACTGTCCAAGAGACCCAGTACTTC
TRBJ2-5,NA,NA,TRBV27,CASSLALAQTQYF,TGTGCCAGCAGTTTAGCTCTCGCCCAGACCCAGTACTTC
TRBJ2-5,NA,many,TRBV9,CASSVEGSRGTQYF,TGTGCCAGCAGCGTAGAGGGGTCCCGGGGGACCCAGTACTTC
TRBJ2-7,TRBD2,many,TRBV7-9,CASSFGTSGGAYEQYF,TGTGCCAGCAGCTTCGGCACTAGCGGGGGGGCATACGAGCAGTACTTC
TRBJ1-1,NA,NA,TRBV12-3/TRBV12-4,CASSSRSSNTEAFF,TGTGCCAGCAGTTCCCGGAGTTCTAACACTGAAGCTTTCTTT
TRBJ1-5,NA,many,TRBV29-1,CSALLGNQPQHF,TGCAGCGCCCTCCTCGGGAATCAGCCCCAGCATTTT
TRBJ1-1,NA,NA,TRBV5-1,CASSSRGRANTEAFF,TGCGCCAGCAGCTCGAGGGGGAGGGCGAACACTGAAGCTTTCTTT
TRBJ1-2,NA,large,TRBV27,CASSLYTPGAGDYGYTF,TGTGCCAGCAGTTTATATACCCCCGGGGCCGGGGACTATGGCTACACCTTC
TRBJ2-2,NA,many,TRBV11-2,CASSWGANGGELFF,TGTGCCAGCAGCTGGGGAGCGAACGGCGGGGAGCTGTTTTTT
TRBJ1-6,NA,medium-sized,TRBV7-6,CASSPLGMGSYNSPLHF,TGTGCCAGCAGCCCCCTAGGGATGGGCTCCTATAATTCACCCCTCCACTTT
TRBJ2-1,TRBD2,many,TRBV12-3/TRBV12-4,CASSPGLGGAEQFF,TGTGCCAGCAGTCCGGGACTAGGGGGTGCTGAGCAGTTCTTC
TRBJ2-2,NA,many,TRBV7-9,CASSPPRGYGELFF,TGTGCCAGCAGCCCACCACGAGGGTACGGGGAGCTGTTTTTT
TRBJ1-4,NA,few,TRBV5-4,CASSLLGEKLFF,TGTGCCAGCAGCTTGTTAGGAGAAAAACTGTTTTTT
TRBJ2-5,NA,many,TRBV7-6,CASSTPPGAGETQYF,TGTGCCAGCAGCACACCCCCAGGGGCTGGGGAGACCCAGTACTTC
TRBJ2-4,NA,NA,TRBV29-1,CSAAVQGNIQYF,TGCAGCGCCGCGGTCCAGGGAAACATTCAGTACTTC
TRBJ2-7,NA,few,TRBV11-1,CASSSAYEQYF,TGTGCCAGCAGCTCCGCCTACGAGCAGTACTTC
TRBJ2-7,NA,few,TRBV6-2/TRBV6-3,CASSWGVYEQYF,TGTGCCAGCAGTTGGGGTGTCTACGAGCAGTACTTC
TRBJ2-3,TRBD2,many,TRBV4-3,CASSQDLSSGGFTDTQYF,TGCGCCAGCAGCCAAGATCTCTCTAGCGGGGGATTCACAGATACGCAGTATTTT
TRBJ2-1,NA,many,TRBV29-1,CSIRSDGEQFF,TGCAGCATACGGTCCGATGGTGAGCAGTTCTTC
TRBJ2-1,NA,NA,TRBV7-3,CASSLFSGHNEQFF,TGTGCCAGCAGCTTATTTTCGGGCCACAATGAGCAGTTCTTC
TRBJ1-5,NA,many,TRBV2,CASRLESGGGQPQHF,TGTGCCAGCAGACTAGAATCAGGCGGAGGTCAGCCCCAGCATTTT
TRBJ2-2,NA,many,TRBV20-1,CSASQPRTVSGELFF,TGCAGTGCTAGCCAGCCGAGGACGGTCAGCGGGGAGCTGTTTTTT
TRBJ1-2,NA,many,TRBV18,CASSPRVENYGYTF,TGTGCCAGCTCACCACGGGTAGAGAACTATGGCTACACCTTC
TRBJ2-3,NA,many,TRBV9,CASSVDHRTDTQYF,TGTGCCAGCAGCGTAGACCATCGCACAGATACGCAGTATTTT
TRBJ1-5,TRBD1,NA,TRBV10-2,CASTRQGNQPQHF,TGCGCCAGCACCCGACAGGGGAATCAGCCCCAGCATTTT
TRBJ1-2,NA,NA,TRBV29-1,CSVAVPPNYGYTF,TGCAGCGTTGCGGTCCCGCCTAACTATGGCTACACCTTC
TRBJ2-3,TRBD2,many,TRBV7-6,CASSFLAGGGTDTQYF,TGTGCCAGCAGCTTTCTAGCGGGGGGAGGAACAGATACGCAGTATTTT
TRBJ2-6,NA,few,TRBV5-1,CASRGVVASGANVLTF,TGCGCCAGCAGGGGTGTGGTCGCCTCTGGGGCCAACGTCCTGACTTTC
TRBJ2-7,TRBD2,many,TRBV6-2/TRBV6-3,CASRPGLAGTYEQYF,TGTGCCAGCAGACCTGGACTAGCGGGGACCTACGAGCAGTACTTC
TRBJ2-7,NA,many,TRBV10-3,CAIRKKSDYEQYF,TGTGCCATCAGGAAAAAATCAGACTACGAGCAGTACTTC